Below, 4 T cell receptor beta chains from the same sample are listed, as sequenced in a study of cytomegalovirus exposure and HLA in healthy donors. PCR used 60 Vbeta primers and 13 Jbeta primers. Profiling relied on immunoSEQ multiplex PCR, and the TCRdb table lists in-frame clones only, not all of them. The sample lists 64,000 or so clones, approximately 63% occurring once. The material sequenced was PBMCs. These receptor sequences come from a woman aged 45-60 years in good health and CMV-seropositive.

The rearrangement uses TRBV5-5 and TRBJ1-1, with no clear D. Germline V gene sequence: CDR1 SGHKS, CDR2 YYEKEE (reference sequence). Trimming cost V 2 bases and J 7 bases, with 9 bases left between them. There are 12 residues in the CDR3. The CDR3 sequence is CASSFLGFEAFF. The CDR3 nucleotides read TGTGCCAGCAGCTTTTTGGGCTTTGAAGCTTTCTTT.

The chain's CDR3 is CASSFGLHEQFF. The CDR3 DNA sequence: TGTGCCAGCAGCTTTGGGCTACATGAGCAGTTCTTC. The chain employs TRBV5-4 and TRBJ2-1; D gene ambiguous. The CDR3 covers 12 residues. Germline V gene data show CDR1 as SGHNT and CDR2 as YYREEE (reference sequence). The V end was cut by 2 bases, the J end by 8 bases, with 8 bases between.

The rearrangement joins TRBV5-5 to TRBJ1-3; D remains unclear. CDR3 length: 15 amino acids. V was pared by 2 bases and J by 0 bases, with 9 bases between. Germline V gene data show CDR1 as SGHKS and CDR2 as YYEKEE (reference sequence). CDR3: CASSLLYYSGNTIYF. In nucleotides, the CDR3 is TGTGCCAGCAGCTTATTATACTACTCTGGAAACACCATATATTTT.

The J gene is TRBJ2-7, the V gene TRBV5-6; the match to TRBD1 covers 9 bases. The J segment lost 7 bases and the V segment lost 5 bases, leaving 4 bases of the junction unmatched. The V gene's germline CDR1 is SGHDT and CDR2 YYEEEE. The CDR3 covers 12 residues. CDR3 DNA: TGTGCCAGCAGACATGACAGGGGGGAGCAGTACTTC. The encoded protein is CASRHDRGEQYF.